The 27 T cell receptor beta chains presented below share a single source sample, sequenced in a study of T cell repertoires in cytomegalovirus infection. TCRdb re-analysed the reads in MiXCR, keeping a single row per CDR3 protein. In the table there are hundreds of thousands of distinct CDR3 sequences, about 11% of which are singletons. Sequencing was performed on PBMCs. These receptors all stem from a human donor in good health (CMV status not recorded). Some clones in this sample may be carry-over from other donors' samples.

V gene TRBV20-1 combines with J gene TRBJ2-5, with 11 bases that match TRBD2. This CDR3 is built from 17 residues. Germline CDR1 reads DFQATT; CDR2 reads SNEGSKA (reference sequence). J gave up 1 base and V 3 bases, and 10 bases lay outside the gene matches. CDR3: CSASGLAGGLGQETQYF. CDR3 nucleotide sequence: TGCAGTGCTAGCGGTCTAGCGGGGGGATTGGGCCAAGAGACCCAGTACTTC.

This chain links TRBV20-1 with TRBJ2-1; TRBD2 aligns across 9 bases. The CDR3 loop spans 12 amino acids. V trimming: 5 bases; J trimming: 9 bases; junction bases outside the gene matches: 5. Germline V gives CDR1 DFQATT, CDR2 SNEGSKA (reference sequence). The CDR3 bases are TGCAGTGCTCACCTAGCGGGGACTGAGCAGTTCTTC. Residues: CSAHLAGTEQFF.

This clonotype was detected many times. The chain is built from TRBV12-3 or TRBV12-4 and TRBJ2-1, with TRBD2 as a possible D gene (7 bases). There are 15 residues in the CDR3. Trimming cost V 5 bases and J 4 bases, with 15 bases left between them. The CDR3 region is CASSGGGAVYNEQFF. The CDR3 nucleotides read TGTGCCAGCAGTGGTGGGGGGGCGGTTTACAATGAGCAGTTCTTC.

This clonotype was detected a few times. The rearrangement links TRBV6-5 to TRBJ1-3; D unclear. The germline CDR1 and CDR2 sequences are MNHEY and SVGAGI. The CDR3 extends over 15 amino acids. Trimming stripped 2 bases from V and 1 base from J, with 9 bases between. The CDR3 region is CASSYSPASGNTIYF. The CDR3 coding sequence is TGTGCCAGCAGTTACAGCCCTGCGTCTGGAAACACCATATATTTT.

This clonotype was counted at least ten times. This chain connects TRBV12-3 or TRBV12-4 to TRBJ1-5; D remains ambiguous. Trimming removed 6 bases from V and 3 bases from J, with 12 bases in between. The CDR3 length is 14 residues. The CDR3 DNA follows: TGTGCCAGCAGCTTGAAAGCTCCCAATCAGCCCCAGCATTTT. Amino acids: CASSLKAPNQPQHF.

This clonotype has ten or more counts. The chain recombines TRBV6-1 with TRBJ2-1; D is unresolved. The V and J ends lost 5 bases and 9 bases respectively, with 17 bases between them. CDR3 length: 14 amino acids. Germline values: CDR1 MNHNS, CDR2 SASEGT. The CDR3 reads CASSFRVRSSEQFF. DNA of the CDR3: TGTGCCAGCAGTTTTAGAGTCCGTAGCAGTGAGCAGTTCTTC.

This clonotype was seen many times. DNA of the CDR3: TGTGCCAGCAGCTGGAGGAGGGCGACTCGCCAGGGTACGCAGTATTTT. Translation gives CASSWRRATRQGTQYF. This chain connects TRBV7-9 to TRBJ2-3, with D maybe TRBD2 (6 bases). CDR1 SEHNR and CDR2 FQNEAQ come from the germline V gene (reference sequence). The CDR3 consists of 16 residues. Trimming pared 4 bases from V and 8 bases from J, leaving 22 bases between.

This clonotype was seen many times. The chain uses TRBV29-1 and TRBJ1-4, with 7 bases identical to TRBD1. The CDR3 totals 18 residues. V was pared by 4 bases and J by 0 bases, with 14 bases of the junction left unmatched. Germline-derived CDR1 and CDR2 are SQVTM and ANQGSEA. This CDR3 reads CSVGGQVAGRATNEKLFF. Written as DNA, the CDR3 is TGCAGCGTTGGAGGACAGGTGGCGGGGAGGGCAACTAATGAAAAACTGTTTTTT.

The chain has TRBV5-1 and TRBJ1-6, with TRBD1 as a possible D gene (6 bases). CDR3 length: 15 residues. V gave up 7 bases and J gave up 7 bases, with 18 bases separating them. Germline CDR1 SGHRS, CDR2 YFSETQ. DNA for the CDR3: TGCGCCAGCGAGAGGTGGCCAGGGGAGAATTCACCCCTCCACTTT. Encoded protein: CASERWPGENSPLHF.

The chain recombines TRBV6-5 with TRBJ1-2; D ambiguous. The germline CDR1 and CDR2 sequences are MNHEY and SVGAGI. Trimming took 0 bases from V and 2 from J, leaving 10 bases between them. This CDR3 spans 15 amino acids. CDR3 amino acids: CASSYSIAGNYGYTF. The CDR3 DNA reads as TGTGCCAGCAGTTACTCTATAGCGGGAAACTATGGCTACACCTTC.

The chain joins TRBV6-6 to TRBJ2-7; the match to TRBD1 covers 10 bases. J was trimmed by 2 bases and V by 8 bases; bases with no gene match: 6. CDR1 is MNHNY, CDR2 SVGAGI, per germline (reference sequence). The CDR3 extends over 14 amino acids. The DNA of the CDR3 is TGTGCCAGCCAAACCGGGACAGGGGCCTACGAGCAGTACTTC. This translates into CASQTGTGAYEQYF.

This clonotype was counted many times. The V call is TRBV6-1, the J call TRBJ2-5; TRBD1 agrees at 10 bases. Looked up from germline, CDR1 is MNHNS and CDR2 is SASEGT. There are 14 residues in the CDR3. V was pared by 7 bases and J by 4 bases, with 6 bases of the junction left unmatched. The CDR3 here is CASTRQGARETQYF. CDR3 nucleotides: TGTGCCAGCACTAGACAGGGGGCCCGAGAGACCCAGTACTTC.

This clonotype turned up a few times. The J gene is TRBJ1-2, the V gene TRBV18, with 7 nucleotides matching TRBD1. CDR3 length equals 14 residues. Germline V gene lookup returns CDR1 KGHSH and CDR2 LQKENI. The V gene end was trimmed by 3 bases and the J gene end by 6 bases; junction bases not matched to a gene: 7. The DNA of the CDR3 is TGTGCCAGCTCACCCAGGGCAGGGGGACATGGCTACACCTTC. Protein product: CASSPRAGGHGYTF.

This clonotype has a handful of counts. The gene calls are TRBV11-2 and TRBJ2-2, with D uncertain. The V and J ends lost 0 bases and 4 bases respectively, with 9 bases between them. The CDR3 is 15 residues long. The germline gives CDR1 SGHAT, CDR2 FQNNGV. CDR3 in amino acids: CASSLDLSITGELFF. DNA for the CDR3: TGTGCCAGCAGCTTAGATCTTAGCATCACCGGGGAGCTGTTTTTT.

The table lists this clonotype with a few counts. The chain recombines TRBV11-2 with TRBJ1-1; D may be TRBD1 (5 bases). V was shortened by 5 bases and J by 8 bases, with 18 bases between the two germline ends. The CDR3 is 14 residues long. Germline V CDR1 and CDR2: SGHAT, FQNNGV. The CDR3 bases are TGTGCCAGCAGCCACGAAACAGGTTCGGGAGAAGCTTTCTTT. It codes for CASSHETGSGEAFF.

A few counts support this clonotype. The rearrangement joins TRBV7-9 to TRBJ2-2; 9 bases align to TRBD1. V lost 8 bases, J lost 3 bases, and 4 bases stayed unmatched. CDR1 and CDR2 (germline): SEHNR, FQNEAQ (reference sequence). The CDR3 totals 14 residues. CDR3 sequence: CASLGQGHTGELFF. The CDR3 DNA reads TGTGCCAGCCTGGGACAGGGACACACCGGGGAGCTGTTTTTT.

This clonotype has ten or more counts. Here the CDR3 DNA reads TGTGCCACCAGTGATTTGAGGGGCGATTACCAAGAGACCCAGTACTTC. Translated, it gives CATSDLRGDYQETQYF. The rearrangement joins TRBV24-1 to TRBJ2-5; maybe TRBD1 (5 bases). There are 16 residues in the CDR3. CDR1 is KGHDR, CDR2 SFDVKD, per germline. V lost 0 bases and J lost 0, with 10 bases in between.

This clonotype was found many times. The chain links TRBV10-3 to TRBJ2-5; weak D call: TRBD1 (6 bases). The V gene lost 6 bases and the J gene lost 4 bases, with 9 bases spanning the gap. CDR3 length: 12 amino acids. From germline, CDR1 is ENHRY and CDR2 SYGVKD. In DNA form, the CDR3 reads TGTGCCATCAGCACAGGGAGAGAGACCCAGTACTTC. Encoded protein: CAISTGRETQYF.

This clonotype was found many times. The chain is built from TRBV5-6 and TRBJ1-2; TRBD1 matches at 9 bases. The CDR3 is 14 amino acids. CDR1 and CDR2 (germline): SGHDT, YYEEEE. V trimming: 4 bases; J trimming: 4 bases; junction bases outside the gene matches: 5. The CDR3 nucleotides read TGTGCCAGCAGCCCGGGACAGGGAACCTATGGCTACACCTTC. Its translation is CASSPGQGTYGYTF. Together with reference TRBV5-6 and TRBJ1-2, the CDR3 gives the full variable domain: DAGVTQSPTHLIKTRGQQVTLRCSPKSGHDTVSWYQQALGQGPQFIFQYYEEEERQRGNFPDRFSGHQFPNYSSELNVNALLLGDSALYLCASSPGQGTYGYTFGSGTRLTVV.

The chain couples TRBV12-3 or TRBV12-4 to TRBJ2-1, with 9 bases lining up with TRBD2. The junction had 6 bases not matched to a gene; V was cut back by 6 bases and J by 6 bases. This CDR3 spans 14 amino acids. The CDR3 is CASSGGGASNEQFF. The DNA of the CDR3 is TGTGCCAGCAGCGGCGGGGGGGCCTCCAATGAGCAGTTCTTC.

This clonotype was detected a few times. The genes are TRBV7-9 and TRBJ1-6; 9 bases line up with TRBD1. The germline V gene encodes CDR1 SEHNR and CDR2 FQNEAQ (reference sequence). This CDR3 comprises 18 residues. Germline trimming cut 4 bases from V and 9 bases from J; bases unmatched to any gene: 16. CDR3 bases: TGTGCCAGCAGCTCAGGGGACAGGGATTTGTTCCTAGGTTCACCCCTCCACTTT. This translates into CASSSGDRDLFLGSPLHF. Using reference TRBV7-9 and TRBJ1-6 for the parts outside the CDR3, the full variable domain is DTGVSQNPRHKITKRGQNVTFRCDPISEHNRLYWYRQTLGQGPEFLTYFQNEAQLEKSRLLSDRFSAERPKGSFSTLEIQRTEQGDSAMYLCASSSGDRDLFLGSPLHFGNGTRLTVT.

The chain is built from TRBV20-1 and TRBJ1-1; D not certain. The CDR3 is made up of 13 amino acids. Trimming removed 5 bases from V and 3 bases from J, with 13 bases in between. Germline CDR1 reads DFQATT; CDR2 reads SNEGSKA (reference sequence). CDR3 residues: CSASGEADTEAFF. The CDR3 coding sequence is TGCAGTGCTTCCGGGGAGGCGGACACTGAAGCTTTCTTT.

This clonotype came up many times. The gene calls are TRBV27 and TRBJ1-1; unclear D gene. Trimming took 6 bases from V and 1 from J, leaving 15 bases between them. The CDR3 runs to 15 residues. Per the germline V gene, CDR1 is MNHEY and CDR2 is SMNVEV (reference sequence). CDR3 loop: CASSSRFLENTEAFF. The CDR3 coding sequence is TGTGCCAGCAGCTCGCGATTCCTCGAGAACACTGAAGCTTTCTTT.

The rearrangement joins TRBV12-3 or TRBV12-4 to TRBJ1-5; 12 positions agree with TRBD1. The CDR3 runs 14 residues. V gave up 8 bases and J gave up 5 bases; unmatched junction bases: 4. The CDR3 bases are TGTGCCAGCGGAGGGACAGGGGGCTATCAGCCCCAGCATTTT. Amino acid sequence: CASGGTGGYQPQHF.

This clonotype appeared a few times. CDR3 bases: TGTGCCACCAGCTATGGACTAGCGGGAGCCCGGGGGGGTGAGCAGTTCTTC. Its translation: CATSYGLAGARGGEQFF. The rearrangement links TRBV15 to TRBJ2-1; 13 bases fit TRBD2. With 5 bases clipped from V and 9 bases from J, the junction kept 13 bases outside the gene matches. The germline gives CDR1 LNHNV, CDR2 YYDKDF (reference sequence). The CDR3 is 17 amino acids.

The sample holds many counts of this clonotype. The chain links TRBV5-1 to TRBJ2-7; TRBD2 might be the D (7 bases). CDR3 length equals 15 residues. Trimming removed 4 bases from V and 0 bases from J, with 14 bases in between. Germline V gene data show CDR1 as SGHRS and CDR2 as YFSETQ. The CDR3 DNA reads as TGCGCCAGCAGCCCCGGTGCGGGGGCCTCCTACGAGCAGTACTTC. Translating gives CASSPGAGASYEQYF.

This clonotype was observed many times. This sequence joins TRBV7-8 and TRBJ2-7, with D perhaps matching TRBD2 (5 bases). CDR1 is SGHVS and CDR2 is FQNEAQ in the germline V gene. V was shortened by 10 bases and J by 5 bases, with 12 bases between the two germline ends. This CDR3 contains 11 residues. CDR3 sequence (DNA): TGTGCCACCCCCGGAGGAGACGAGCAGTACTTC. It specifies CATPGGDEQYF.